This record concerns one TCR beta chain sequence. The antigen is undetermined. After constant-region reverse-primer amplification, full-length variable regions underwent semi-nested PCR with Nested Universal Primer A. TCRdb re-called the 5' RACE reads through MiXCR, storing one row per CDR3 protein. The sample gives tens of thousands of distinct CDR3 sequences, around 26% of which show up once; roughly 2% is in the top ten. Whole-study findings and limits: Greatest tumor Treg TCR overlap was with tumor naive CD4+ cells.

V trimming: 0 bases; J trimming: 3 bases; junction bases outside the gene matches: 8. The CDR3 is 16 residues long. Germline V gives CDR1 MNHNS, CDR2 SASEGT. The specimen sequenced was naive CD4+ T cells sorted from blood. Stated subset: naive CD4+ T cells, CD4+CD45RA+CD25-. This clonotype was obtained from a female donor with breast cancer. This sequence joins TRBV6-1 and TRBJ2-7, with 7 bases matching TRBD1. CDR3 residues: CASSEATAGGVYEQYF. The CDR3 region has the DNA TGTGCCAGCAGTGAAGCGACGGCAGGGGGTGTCTACGAGCAGTACTTC.